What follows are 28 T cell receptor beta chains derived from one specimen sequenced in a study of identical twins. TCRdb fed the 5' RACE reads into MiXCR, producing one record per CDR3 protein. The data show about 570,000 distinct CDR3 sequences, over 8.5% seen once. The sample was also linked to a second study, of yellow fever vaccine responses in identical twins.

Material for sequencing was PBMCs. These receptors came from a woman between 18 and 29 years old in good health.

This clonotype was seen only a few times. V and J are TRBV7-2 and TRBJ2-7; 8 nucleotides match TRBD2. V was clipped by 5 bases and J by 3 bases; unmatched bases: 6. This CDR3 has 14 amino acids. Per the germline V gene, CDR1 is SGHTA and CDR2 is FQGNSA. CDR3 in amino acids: CASSISGSLYEQYF. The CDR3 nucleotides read TGTGCCAGCAGCATCAGCGGGAGTCTCTACGAGCAGTACTTC.

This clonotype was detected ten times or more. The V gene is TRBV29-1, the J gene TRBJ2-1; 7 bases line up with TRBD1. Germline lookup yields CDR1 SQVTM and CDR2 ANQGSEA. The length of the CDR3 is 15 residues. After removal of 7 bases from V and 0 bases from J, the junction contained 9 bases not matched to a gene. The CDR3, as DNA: TGCAGCGGCAGATTGACAGGGTTCTCCTACAATGAGCAGTTCTTC. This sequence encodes CSGRLTGFSYNEQFF.

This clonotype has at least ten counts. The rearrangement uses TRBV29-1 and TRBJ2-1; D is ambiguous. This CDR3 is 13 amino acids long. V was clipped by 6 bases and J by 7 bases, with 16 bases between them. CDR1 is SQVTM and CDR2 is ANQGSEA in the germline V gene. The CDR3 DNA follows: TGCAGCGTGGCGCCCGGAAGGTCAAATGAGCAGTTCTTC. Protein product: CSVAPGRSNEQFF.

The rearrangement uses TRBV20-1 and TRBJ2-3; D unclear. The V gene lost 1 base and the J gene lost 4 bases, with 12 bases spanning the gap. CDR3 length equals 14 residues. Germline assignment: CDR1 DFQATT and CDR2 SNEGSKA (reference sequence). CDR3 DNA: TGCAGTGCTAGAGTCGAGTCCCTCCCAGATACGCAGTATTTT. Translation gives CSARVESLPDTQYF.

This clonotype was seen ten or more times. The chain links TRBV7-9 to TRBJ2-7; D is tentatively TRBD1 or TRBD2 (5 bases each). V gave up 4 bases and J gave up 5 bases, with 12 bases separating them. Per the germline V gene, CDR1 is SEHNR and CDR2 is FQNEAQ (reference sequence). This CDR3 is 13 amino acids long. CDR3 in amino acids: CASSYFGGDEQYF. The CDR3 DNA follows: TGTGCCAGCAGCTATTTTGGGGGAGACGAGCAGTACTTC.

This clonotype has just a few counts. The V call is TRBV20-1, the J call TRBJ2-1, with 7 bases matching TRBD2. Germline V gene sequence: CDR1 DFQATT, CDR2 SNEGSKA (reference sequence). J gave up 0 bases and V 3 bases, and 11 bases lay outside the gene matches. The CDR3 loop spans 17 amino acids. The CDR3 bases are TGCAGTGCTAGGGGGGGGTCTAGCGGCAGCTCCTACAATGAGCAGTTCTTC. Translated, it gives CSARGGSSGSSYNEQFF.

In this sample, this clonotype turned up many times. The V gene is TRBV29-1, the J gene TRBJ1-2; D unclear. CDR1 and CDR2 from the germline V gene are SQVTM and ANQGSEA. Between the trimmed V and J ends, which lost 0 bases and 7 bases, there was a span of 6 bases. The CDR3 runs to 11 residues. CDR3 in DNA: TGCAGCGTTGAAGATAACGGTGGCTACACCTTC. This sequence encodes CSVEDNGGYTF.

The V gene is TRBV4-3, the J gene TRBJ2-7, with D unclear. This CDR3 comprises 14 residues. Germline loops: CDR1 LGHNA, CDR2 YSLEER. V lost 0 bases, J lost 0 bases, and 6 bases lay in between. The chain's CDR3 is CASSQDRHSYEQYF. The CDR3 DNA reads TGCGCCAGCAGCCAAGATCGGCACTCCTACGAGCAGTACTTC.

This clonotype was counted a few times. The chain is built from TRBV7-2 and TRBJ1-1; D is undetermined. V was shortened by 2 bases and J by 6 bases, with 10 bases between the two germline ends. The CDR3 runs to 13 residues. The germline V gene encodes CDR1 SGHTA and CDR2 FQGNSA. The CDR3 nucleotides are TGTGCCAGCAGCTTAACAGTTCCCCCTGAAGCTTTCTTT. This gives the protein CASSLTVPPEAFF.

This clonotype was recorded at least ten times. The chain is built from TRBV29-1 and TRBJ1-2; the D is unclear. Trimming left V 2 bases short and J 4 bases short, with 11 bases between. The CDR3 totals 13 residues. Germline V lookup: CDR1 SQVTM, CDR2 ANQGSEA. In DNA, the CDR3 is TGCAGCGTTGAACTCCCCTCCCTCTATGGCTACACCTTC. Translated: CSVELPSLYGYTF. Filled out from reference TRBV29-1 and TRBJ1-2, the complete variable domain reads SAVISQKPSRDICQRGTSLTIQCQVDSQVTMMFWYRQQPGQSLTLIATANQGSEATYESGFVIDKFPISRPNLTFSTLTVSNMSPEDSSIYLCSVELPSLYGYTFGSGTRLTVV.

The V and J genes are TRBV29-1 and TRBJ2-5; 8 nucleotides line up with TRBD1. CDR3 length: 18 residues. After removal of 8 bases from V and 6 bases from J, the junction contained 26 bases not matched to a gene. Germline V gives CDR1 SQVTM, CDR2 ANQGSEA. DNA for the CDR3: TGCAGCCGATTGACTACAGGACAGGGCGCTGTTGAGAGGAAGACCCAGTACTTC. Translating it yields CSRLTTGQGAVERKTQYF.

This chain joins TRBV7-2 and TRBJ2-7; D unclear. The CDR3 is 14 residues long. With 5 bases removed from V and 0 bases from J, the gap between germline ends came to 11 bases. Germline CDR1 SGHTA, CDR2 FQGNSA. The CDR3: CASSHGLNSYEQYF. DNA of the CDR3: TGTGCCAGCAGCCACGGCCTTAACTCCTACGAGCAGTACTTC.

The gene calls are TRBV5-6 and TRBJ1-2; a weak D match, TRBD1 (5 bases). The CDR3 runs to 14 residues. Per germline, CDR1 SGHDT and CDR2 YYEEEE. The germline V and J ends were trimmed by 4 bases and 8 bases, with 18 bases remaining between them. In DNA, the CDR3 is TGTGCCAGCAGCCCCGGGAGCCGGGGCGGAGGCTACACCTTC. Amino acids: CASSPGSRGGGYTF.

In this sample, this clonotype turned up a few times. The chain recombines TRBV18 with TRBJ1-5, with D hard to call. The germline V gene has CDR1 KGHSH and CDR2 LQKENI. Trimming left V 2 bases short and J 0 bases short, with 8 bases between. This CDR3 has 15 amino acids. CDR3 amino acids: CASSPRAASNQPQHF. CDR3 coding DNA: TGTGCCAGCTCACCAAGGGCGGCTAGCAATCAGCCCCAGCATTTT.

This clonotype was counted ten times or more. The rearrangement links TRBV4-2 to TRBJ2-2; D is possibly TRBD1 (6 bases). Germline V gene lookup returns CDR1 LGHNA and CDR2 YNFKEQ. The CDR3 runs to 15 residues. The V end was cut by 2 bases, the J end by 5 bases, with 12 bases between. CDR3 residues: CASSQPGTTTGELFF. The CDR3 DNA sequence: TGTGCCAGCAGCCAACCCGGGACAACTACCGGGGAGCTGTTTTTT.

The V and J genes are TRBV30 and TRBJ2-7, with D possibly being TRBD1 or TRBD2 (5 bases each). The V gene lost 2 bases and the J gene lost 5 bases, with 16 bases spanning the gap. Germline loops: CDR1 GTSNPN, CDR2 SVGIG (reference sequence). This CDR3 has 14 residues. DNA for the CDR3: TGTGCCTGGAGTTGGAGGACACCTCCCGACGAGCAGTACTTC. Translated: CAWSWRTPPDEQYF.

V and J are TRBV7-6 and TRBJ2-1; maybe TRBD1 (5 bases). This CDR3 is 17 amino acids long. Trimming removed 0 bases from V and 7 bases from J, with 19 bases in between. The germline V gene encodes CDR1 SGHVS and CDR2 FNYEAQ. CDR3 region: CASSLAETETRENEQFF. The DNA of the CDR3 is TGTGCCAGCAGCTTAGCCGAGACGGAGACCAGGGAAAATGAGCAGTTCTTC. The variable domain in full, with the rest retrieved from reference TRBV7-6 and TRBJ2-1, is GAGVSQSPRYKVTKRGQDVALRCDPISGHVSLYWYRQALGQGPEFLTYFNYEAQQDKSGLPNDRFSAERPEGSISTLTIQRTEQRDSAMYRCASSLAETETRENEQFFGPGTRLTVL.

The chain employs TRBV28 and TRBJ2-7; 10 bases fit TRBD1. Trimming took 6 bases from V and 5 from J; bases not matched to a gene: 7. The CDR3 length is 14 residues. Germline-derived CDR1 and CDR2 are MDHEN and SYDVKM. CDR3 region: CASRPDRGLDEQYF. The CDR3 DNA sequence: TGTGCCAGCAGACCCGACAGGGGGCTCGACGAGCAGTACTTC.

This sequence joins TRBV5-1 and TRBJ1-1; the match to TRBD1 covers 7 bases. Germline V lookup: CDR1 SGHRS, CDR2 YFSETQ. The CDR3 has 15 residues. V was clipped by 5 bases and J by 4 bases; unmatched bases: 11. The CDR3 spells CASSPGTARTTEAFF. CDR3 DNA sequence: TGCGCCAGCAGTCCTGGGACAGCGAGGACCACTGAAGCTTTCTTT.

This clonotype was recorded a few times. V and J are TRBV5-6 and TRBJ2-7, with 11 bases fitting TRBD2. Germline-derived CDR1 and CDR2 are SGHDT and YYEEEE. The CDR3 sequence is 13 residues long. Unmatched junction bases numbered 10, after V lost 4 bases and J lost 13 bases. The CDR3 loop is CASSDGLAGGQYF. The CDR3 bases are TGTGCCAGCAGCGATGGACTAGCGGGCGGGCAATACTTC. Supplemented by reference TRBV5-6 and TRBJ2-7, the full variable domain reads DAGVTQSPTHLIKTRGQQVTLRCSPKSGHDTVSWYQQALGQGPQFIFQYYEEEERQRGNFPDRFSGHQFPNYSSELNVNALLLGDSALYLCASSDGLAGGQYFGPGTRLTVT.

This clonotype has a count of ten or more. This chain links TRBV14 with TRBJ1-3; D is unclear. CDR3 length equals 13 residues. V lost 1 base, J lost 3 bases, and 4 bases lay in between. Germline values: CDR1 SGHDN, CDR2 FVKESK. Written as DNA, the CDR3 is TGTGCCAGCAGCCAAGTTGATGGAAACACCATATATTTT. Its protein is CASSQVDGNTIYF.

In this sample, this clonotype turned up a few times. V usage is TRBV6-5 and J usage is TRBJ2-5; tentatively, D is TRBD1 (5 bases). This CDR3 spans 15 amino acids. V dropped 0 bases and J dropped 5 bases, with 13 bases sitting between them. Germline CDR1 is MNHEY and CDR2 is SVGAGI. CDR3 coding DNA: TGTGCCAGCAGTTACTCTTGGACACCCAGGGAGACCCAGTACTTC. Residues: CASSYSWTPRETQYF.

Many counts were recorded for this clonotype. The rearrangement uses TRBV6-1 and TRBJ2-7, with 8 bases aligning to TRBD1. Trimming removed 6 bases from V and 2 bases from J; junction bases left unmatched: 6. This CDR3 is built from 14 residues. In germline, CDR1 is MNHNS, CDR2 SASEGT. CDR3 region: CASSRTGQAYEQYF. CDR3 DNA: TGTGCCAGCAGCCGGACAGGGCAAGCCTACGAGCAGTACTTC.

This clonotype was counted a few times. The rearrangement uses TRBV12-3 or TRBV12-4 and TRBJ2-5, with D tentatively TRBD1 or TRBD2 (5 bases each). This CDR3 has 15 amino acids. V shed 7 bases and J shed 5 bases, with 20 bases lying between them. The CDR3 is CASNTGSIEGETQYF. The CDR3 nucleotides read TGTGCCAGCAATACAGGTTCTATCGAGGGGGAGACCCAGTACTTC.

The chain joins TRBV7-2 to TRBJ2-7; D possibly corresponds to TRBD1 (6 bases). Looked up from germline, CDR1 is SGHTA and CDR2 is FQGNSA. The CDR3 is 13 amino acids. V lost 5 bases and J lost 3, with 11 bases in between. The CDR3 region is CASSLDSYYEQYF. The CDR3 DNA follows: TGTGCCAGCAGCCTGGACAGTTACTACGAGCAGTACTTC.

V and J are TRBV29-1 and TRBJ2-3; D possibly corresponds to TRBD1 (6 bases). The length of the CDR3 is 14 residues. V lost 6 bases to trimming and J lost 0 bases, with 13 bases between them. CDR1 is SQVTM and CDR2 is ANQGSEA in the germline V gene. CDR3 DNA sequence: TGCAGCGTCCGCGACAGGCAAAGCACAGATACGCAGTATTTT. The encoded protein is CSVRDRQSTDTQYF.

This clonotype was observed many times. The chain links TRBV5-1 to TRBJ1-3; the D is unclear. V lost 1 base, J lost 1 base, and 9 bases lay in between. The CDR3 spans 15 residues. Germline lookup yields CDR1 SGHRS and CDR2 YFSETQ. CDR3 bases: TGCGCCAGCAGCTTGTGGGGTCAATCTGGAAACACCATATATTTT. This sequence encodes CASSLWGQSGNTIYF.

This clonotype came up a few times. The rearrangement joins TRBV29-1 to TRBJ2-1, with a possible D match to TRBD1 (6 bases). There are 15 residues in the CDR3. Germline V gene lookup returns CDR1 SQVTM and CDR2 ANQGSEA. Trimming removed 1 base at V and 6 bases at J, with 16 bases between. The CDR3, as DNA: TGCAGCGTTGAAGTGGTGGGGGCAGAGTCCAATGAGCAGTTCTTC. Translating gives CSVEVVGAESNEQFF.